Listed here are 26 T cell receptor beta chains from one sample, sequenced in a study of blood T cell repertoires in COVID-19. This table comes from immunoSEQ multiplex PCR, and its TCRdb copy is limited to in-frame clones, with some not included. The sample has roughly 320,000 clones; about 90% are singletons. Specimen: peripheral blood. These receptors were taken from a woman aged 50 to 60 with COVID-19, enrolled during active disease.

The rearrangement joins TRBV6-5 to TRBJ2-7, with a possible D match to TRBD2 (6 bases). The CDR3 has 13 residues. Germline assignment: CDR1 MNHEY and CDR2 SVGAGI. V shed 2 bases and J shed 6 bases, with 11 bases lying between them. CDR3 loop: CASSYQTSSEQYF. The DNA for the CDR3 is TGTGCCAGCAGTTACCAGACTAGTTCCGAGCAGTACTTC.

The gene calls are TRBV2 and TRBJ2-2; 7 bases map to TRBD1. The length of the CDR3 is 15 residues. Germline CDR1 SNHLY, CDR2 FYNNEI. Unmatched junction bases numbered 15, after V lost 9 bases and J lost 8 bases. The CDR3 DNA is TGTGCCAGTTTTACCAGGGGGATTGCGTCGGGGGAGCTGTTTTTT. Protein sequence: CASFTRGIASGELFF.

This clone has a single count. This chain uses TRBV7-6 with TRBJ2-7; the match to TRBD2 covers 7 bases. The germline CDR1 and CDR2 sequences are SGHVS and FNYEAQ. The CDR3 consists of 16 residues. V lost 1 base to trimming and J lost 2 bases; unmatched junction nucleotides: 8. CDR3 amino acids: CASSLVSAGTPYEQYF. The CDR3 coding sequence is TGTGCCAGCAGCTTAGTATCAGCGGGAACCCCCTACGAGCAGTACTTC.

V is TRBV6-5 and J is TRBJ1-1, with 8 bases fitting TRBD1. The V gene end was trimmed by 6 bases and the J gene end by 6 bases; junction bases not matched to a gene: 9. The CDR3 has 14 residues. Germline loops: CDR1 MNHEY, CDR2 SVGAGI. Written as DNA, the CDR3 is TGTGCCAGCAGCGCCAGACAGGGGAATGCTGAAGCTTTCTTT. It codes for CASSARQGNAEAFF.

V is TRBV5-1 and J is TRBJ2-1, with 7 nucleotides matching TRBD2. The CDR3 runs to 16 residues. V lost 0 bases, J lost 3 bases, and 6 bases stayed unmatched. Germline CDR1 reads SGHRS; CDR2 reads YFSETQ. This CDR3 reads CASSLGSTSSYNEQFF. The CDR3 DNA reads TGCGCCAGCAGCTTGGGTTCGACTAGCAGCTACAATGAGCAGTTCTTC.

J is TRBJ1-2 and V is TRBV11-3; possible D gene TRBD1, 5 bases. CDR1 is SGHNT, CDR2 YENEEA, per germline. This CDR3 contains 14 residues. Trimming pared 2 bases from V and 4 bases from J, leaving 11 bases between. CDR3 nucleotides: TGTGCCAGCAGCTTAAATCAGGGCCTCTATGGCTACACCTTC. Residues: CASSLNQGLYGYTF. The full variable domain, its missing parts supplied by reference TRBV11-3 and TRBJ1-2, is EAGVVQSPRYKIIEKKQPVAFWCNPISGHNTLYWYLQNLGQGPELLIRYENEEAVDDSQLPKDRFSAERLKGVDSTLKIQPAELGDSAVYLCASSLNQGLYGYTFGSGTRLTVV.

In its sample, this clone was seen a few times. V gene TRBV5-1 combines with J gene TRBJ1-1, with 9 positions matching TRBD1. Looked up from germline, CDR1 is SGHRS and CDR2 is YFSETQ. The CDR3 loop spans 15 amino acids. With 3 bases clipped from V and 5 bases from J, the junction kept 8 bases outside the gene matches. The CDR3 here is CASSWGDREVTEAFF. The CDR3 DNA sequence: TGCGCCAGCAGCTGGGGGGACAGGGAAGTAACTGAAGCTTTCTTT.

The genes are TRBV4-3 and TRBJ1-2; a weak D match, TRBD1 (5 bases). Trimming took 3 bases from V and 7 from J, leaving 12 bases between them. This CDR3 contains 13 residues. CDR1 is LGHNA, CDR2 YSLEER, per germline. The CDR3 reads CASSQGTPGGYTF. The CDR3, as DNA: TGCGCCAGCAGCCAGGGGACTCCAGGTGGCTACACCTTC.

V gene TRBV29-1 combines with J gene TRBJ2-7, with a weak D call TRBD2 (6 bases). Trimming cost V 5 bases and J 5 bases, with 10 bases left between them. From germline, CDR1 is SQVTM and CDR2 ANQGSEA. The CDR3 sequence is 11 residues long. CDR3 in DNA: TGCAGCGTTACCTCTAGCGACGAGCAGTACTTC. This sequence encodes CSVTSSDEQYF.

In its sample, this clone was seen once. This rearrangement joins TRBV5-8 to TRBJ1-2, with D hard to call. Germline V gives CDR1 SGHTS, CDR2 YDEGEE. The CDR3 spans 14 residues. V dropped 4 bases and J dropped 4 bases, with 14 bases sitting between them. Here the CDR3 DNA reads TGTGCCAGCAGCGTAATGTCCGGGAGCTATGGCTACACCTTC. Translating it yields CASSVMSGSYGYTF.

V usage is TRBV18 and J usage is TRBJ1-2; D is perhaps TRBD1 (5 bases). With 3 bases removed from V and 5 bases from J, the gap between germline ends came to 22 bases. The CDR3 is 17 amino acids. Germline lookup yields CDR1 KGHSH and CDR2 LQKENI. The CDR3 loop reads CASSPSLGDAEGYGYTF. The CDR3 DNA follows: TGTGCCAGCTCACCCTCATTGGGGGACGCGGAGGGGTATGGCTACACCTTC. Full variable domain (remainder filled in from reference TRBV18 and TRBJ1-2): NAGVMQNPRHLVRRRGQEARLRCSPMKGHSHVYWYRQLPEEGLKFMVYLQKENIIDESGMPKERFSAEFPKEGPSILRIQQVVRGDSAAYFCASSPSLGDAEGYGYTFGSGTRLTVV.

This chain joins TRBV18 and TRBJ2-5; D perhaps matches TRBD2 (6 bases). V shed 4 bases and J shed 1 base, with 13 bases lying between them. This CDR3 is 15 amino acids long. Germline V gene sequence: CDR1 KGHSH, CDR2 LQKENI. CDR3 residues: CASSRNGGAQETQYF. CDR3 bases: TGTGCCAGCTCACGGAACGGGGGTGCCCAAGAGACCCAGTACTTC.

The V gene is TRBV7-9, the J gene TRBJ2-4; D may be TRBD2 (5 bases). V lost 5 bases, J lost 9 bases, and 17 bases lay in between. Per the germline V gene, CDR1 is SEHNR and CDR2 is FQNEAQ (reference sequence). The CDR3 has 14 amino acids. The CDR3 DNA sequence: TGTGCCAGCAGCCAAATGAGAGGGAACAGCATTCAGTACTTC. Protein sequence: CASSQMRGNSIQYF.

This clone was detected only once. This chain links TRBV6-5 with TRBJ2-1; 9 bases align to TRBD1. This CDR3 contains 15 residues. Germline assignment: CDR1 MNHEY and CDR2 SVGAGI. V gave up 0 bases and J gave up 7 bases; unmatched junction bases: 4. Written as DNA, the CDR3 is TGTGCCAGCAGTTACTCACAGGGGGCCTGGAATGAGCAGTTCTTC. Residues: CASSYSQGAWNEQFF.

V is TRBV7-8 and J is TRBJ2-3; D gene uncertain. The CDR3 consists of 12 residues. V dropped 3 bases and J dropped 7 bases, with 8 bases sitting between them. CDR1 and CDR2 from the germline V gene are SGHVS and FQNEAQ. The CDR3 is CASSFWAYTQYF. Written as DNA, the CDR3 is TGTGCCAGCAGCTTTTGGGCGTATACGCAGTATTTT.

The rearrangement links TRBV5-1 to TRBJ1-6; D is ambiguous. Germline V gives CDR1 SGHRS, CDR2 YFSETQ. The V end was cut by 4 bases, the J end by 5 bases, with 10 bases between. CDR3 length: 14 residues. CDR3 residues: CASSPVSNNSPLHF. The DNA of the CDR3 is TGCGCCAGCAGCCCGGTCTCAAATAATTCACCCCTCCACTTT.

This chain joins TRBV6-2 or TRBV6-3 and TRBJ2-5, with 11 bases aligning to TRBD1. The CDR3 loop spans 19 amino acids. Germline assignment: CDR1 MNHEY and CDR2 SVGEGT. The V gene end was trimmed by 6 bases and the J gene end by 1 base; junction bases not matched to a gene: 16. DNA of the CDR3: TGTGCCAGCAGCTCATTTCGGACAGGGGGCTCCCGGAGCCAAGAGACCCAGTACTTC. This gives the protein CASSSFRTGGSRSQETQYF.

This sequence joins TRBV11-2 and TRBJ2-4; 7 bases fit TRBD1. This CDR3 has 13 amino acids. Germline V lookup: CDR1 SGHAT, CDR2 FQNNGV. V shed 8 bases and J 1 base; nucleotides not matched to a gene: 2. CDR3: CASSGQAKNIQYF. The CDR3 bases are TGTGCCAGCTCGGGACAGGCCAAAAACATTCAGTACTTC. The variable domain in full, completed from reference TRBV11-2 and TRBJ2-4, reads EAGVAQSPRYKIIEKRQSVAFWCNPISGHATLYWYQQILGQGPKLLIQFQNNGVVDDSQLPKDRFSAERLKGVDSTLKIQPAKLEDSAVYLCASSGQAKNIQYFGAGTRLSVL.

The V and J genes are TRBV16 and TRBJ1-5; no clear D. The CDR3 consists of 17 residues. CDR1 and CDR2 (germline): KGHSY, FQNENV. With 0 bases removed from V and 4 bases from J, the gap between germline ends came to 16 bases. CDR3 DNA: TGTGCCAGCAGCCAATCGATGGGCCTGACAAAAAATCAGCCCCAGCATTTT. Its protein product is CASSQSMGLTKNQPQHF. Full variable domain (rest looked up from reference TRBV16 and TRBJ1-5): GEEVAQTPKHLVRGEGQKAKLYCAPIKGHSYVFWYQQVLKNEFKFLISFQNENVFDETGMPKERFSAKCLPNSPCSLEIQATKLEDSAVYFCASSQSMGLTKNQPQHFGDGTRLSIL.

This clone has only a few counts. The chain joins TRBV7-6 to TRBJ2-2; 13 bases map to TRBD2. The CDR3 has 19 residues. Germline assignment: CDR1 SGHVS and CDR2 FNYEAQ. J lost 1 base, V lost 1 base, and 6 bases had no gene match. This CDR3 reads CASSLGTSGRQLNTGELFF. Here the CDR3 DNA reads TGTGCCAGCAGCTTAGGGACTAGCGGGAGACAGCTGAACACCGGGGAGCTGTTTTTT.

The rearrangement joins TRBV5-1 to TRBJ2-7; a possible D gene is TRBD2 (5 bases). The germline gives CDR1 SGHRS, CDR2 YFSETQ. Trimming left V 1 base short and J 0 bases short, with 11 bases between. CDR3 size: 15 residues. The CDR3, as DNA: TGCGCCAGCAGCTTGCTGGGAGAGAGCTCCTACGAGCAGTACTTC. Translated: CASSLLGESSYEQYF.

This chain joins TRBV10-3 and TRBJ2-2, with TRBD1 as a possible D gene (6 bases). Germline values: CDR1 ENHRY, CDR2 SYGVKD. With 4 bases removed from V and 6 bases from J, the gap between germline ends came to 9 bases. The CDR3 sequence is 13 residues long. CDR3 in amino acids: CAISAGVPGELFF. The CDR3 DNA reads TGTGCCATCAGTGCAGGGGTGCCCGGGGAGCTGTTTTTT.

The V call is TRBV5-1, the J call TRBJ1-1; 10 bases line up with TRBD1. The CDR3 consists of 14 residues. Germline CDR1 is SGHRS and CDR2 is YFSETQ. Losses at the gene ends were 3 bases for V and 6 bases for J; bases not matched to a gene: 5. DNA of the CDR3: TGCGCCAGCAGCTCGACAGGGGGCTGGGCTGAAGCTTTCTTT. It encodes CASSSTGGWAEAFF.

V gene TRBV5-1 combines with J gene TRBJ1-1; perhaps TRBD1 as D (6 bases). The germline V and J ends were trimmed by 2 bases and 1 base, with 12 bases remaining between them. The CDR3 loop spans 15 amino acids. CDR1 is SGHRS and CDR2 is YFSETQ in the germline V gene. This CDR3 is CASSLYREGNTEAFF. The CDR3 region has the DNA TGCGCCAGCAGCTTATACAGGGAGGGGAACACTGAAGCTTTCTTT.

J is TRBJ1-6 and V is TRBV6-1; D remains unclear. This CDR3 comprises 14 residues. V lost 3 bases and J lost 7, with 10 bases in between. Germline values: CDR1 MNHNS, CDR2 SASEGT. The CDR3 DNA reads as TGTGCCAGCAGTGAGGAGTGGATGAATTCACCCCTCCACTTT. As protein: CASSEEWMNSPLHF.

This clone was seen a single time. This chain uses TRBV29-1 with TRBJ2-1; D is perhaps TRBD2 (6 bases). The CDR3 is 12 residues long. Germline lookup yields CDR1 SQVTM and CDR2 ANQGSEA. Trimming took 3 bases from V and 8 from J, leaving 11 bases between them. CDR3 nucleotide sequence: TGCAGCGTTGATTCCGGGAGCGATGAGCAGTTCTTC. Translation: CSVDSGSDEQFF.